These T cell receptor beta chains were read from a single sample in a study of T cell responses to AZD1222 COVID-19 vaccine. TCRdb's copy holds only in-frame clones and misses some; the assay was immunoSEQ multiplex PCR. The sample has roughly 120,000 clones; 80% to 90% are singletons. The sample here was peripheral blood, taken on day 0 of AZD1222 vaccination. The source of these receptors is an adult in good health. Both conserved end residues are part of each CDR3. The size of a clone is reported for some rows only, either as once, few or many, or as a class for expanded clones.

TRBV5-1	14	.	TRBJ2-1	CASSLRGGPNEQFF
TRBV29-1	11	.	TRBJ1-2	CSGGQGTGYTF
TRBV11-2	14	once	TRBJ1-1	CASSPWGGGTEAFF
TRBV5-1	14	.	TRBJ2-1	CASSLVRAGNEQFF
TRBV3-1/TRBV3-2	14	.	TRBJ1-2	CASSQEPRLYGYTF
TRBV7-2	15	.	TRBJ1-6	CASSLEGREISPLHF
TRBV7-2	14	.	TRBJ1-1	CASSTGPAGTEAFF
TRBV3-1/TRBV3-2	15	.	TRBJ2-7	CASSQVTGRHYEQYF
TRBV19	16	.	TRBJ2-2	CASSTSEGLRTGELFF
TRBV4-3	14	.	TRBJ1-5	CASSQGAIGQPQHF
TRBV5-5	14	few	TRBJ1-5	CASSFWDSNQPQHF
TRBV19	15	.	TRBJ1-2	CASRRETTGSDGYTF
TRBV25-1	15	.	TRBJ2-7	CASSDMGTRAYEQYF
TRBV7-2	15	.	TRBJ1-1	CASSPHGIMNTEAFF
TRBV7-9	12	once	TRBJ2-2	CASSQLAGELFF
TRBV7-2	13	few	TRBJ2-7	CASSAGLAAEQYF
TRBV6-1	13	.	TRBJ1-3	CASSEAGGNTIYF
TRBV4-1	15	.	TRBJ2-5	CASSPHPGGKETQYF
TRBV7-9	16	.	TRBJ2-7	CASSWATGPEGYEQYF
TRBV2	14	.	TRBJ1-2	CASSEDTGGYGYTF
TRBV11-2	11	.	TRBJ2-7	CASSRSYEQYF
TRBV10-2	17	.	TRBJ2-1	CASRDTSGRSSYNEQFF
TRBV10-3	13	.	TRBJ1-2	CAIRGDQGYGYTF
TRBV9	16	.	TRBJ1-3	CASSMDRARSGNTIYF
TRBV11-2	14	.	TRBJ1-1	CASSLAVGNTEAFF
TRBV7-9	13	.	TRBJ1-5	CASSLGVNQPQHF
TRBV9	17	.	TRBJ2-4	CASSVAGTGSGKNIQYF
TRBV4-3	13	once	TRBJ1-1	CASSQDRGTEAFF
TRBV9	14	.	TRBJ1-6	CASTEGQPNSPLHF
TRBV6-2/TRBV6-3	17	.	TRBJ1-5	CASSLTAGQGARQPQHF
TRBV19	13	.	TRBJ2-5	CASSINAGETQYF
TRBV4-1	16	.	TRBJ1-3	CASSHLGRGSGNTIYF
TRBV10-3	13	.	TRBJ2-7	CAIRTGSPYEQYF
TRBV28	15	.	TRBJ2-1	CASSSTGQGTNEQFF
TRBV5-4	13	.	TRBJ1-1	CASGGGANTEAFF
TRBV2	15	.	TRBJ1-4	CASTAGSDGQEKLFF
TRBV7-2	15	.	TRBJ2-7	CASSLEGGGAYEQYF
TRBV3-1/TRBV3-2	14	.	TRBJ2-2	CASLASRNTGELFF